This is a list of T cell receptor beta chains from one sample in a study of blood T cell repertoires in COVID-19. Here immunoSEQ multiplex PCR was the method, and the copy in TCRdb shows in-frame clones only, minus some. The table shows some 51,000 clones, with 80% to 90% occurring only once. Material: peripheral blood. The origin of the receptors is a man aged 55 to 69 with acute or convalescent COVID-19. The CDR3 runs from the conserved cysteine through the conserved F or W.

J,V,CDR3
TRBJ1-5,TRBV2,CASSEGTGNQPQHF
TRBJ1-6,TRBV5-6,CASSLATGVHSPLHF
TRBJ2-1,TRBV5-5,CASSLASDRGNEQFF
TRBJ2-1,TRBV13,CASSLLEMEGTNEQFF
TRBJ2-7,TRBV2,CASRTGGPYEQYF
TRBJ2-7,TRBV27,CASSFGQGYYEQYF
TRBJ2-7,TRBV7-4,CASSPRTGGHEQYF
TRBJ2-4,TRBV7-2,CASSLSSGGLLAKNIQYF
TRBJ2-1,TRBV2,CASSWSSGGFSSNNEQFF
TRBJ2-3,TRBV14,CASSQEASGGLLDTQYF
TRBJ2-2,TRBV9,CASSVGGSNTGELFF
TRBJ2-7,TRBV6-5,CASSYSSAYEQYF
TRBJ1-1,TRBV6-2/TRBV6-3,CASSYPGVGNTEAFF
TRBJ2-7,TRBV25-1,CASSPRGQGHYEQYF
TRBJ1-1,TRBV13,CASSQHDRDTEAFF
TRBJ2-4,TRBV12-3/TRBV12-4,CASSFTPGDIQYF
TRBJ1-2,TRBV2,CASRDPRDRRSYGYTF
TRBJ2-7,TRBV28,CASSPTSGGSYEQYF
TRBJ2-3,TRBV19,CASSSLTSGGTDTQYF
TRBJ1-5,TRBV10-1,CASRRKRQNSNQPQHF
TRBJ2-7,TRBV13,CASSLERRELYF
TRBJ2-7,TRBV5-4,CASSLAGPGAYEQYF
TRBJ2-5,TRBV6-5,CAGGRKGETQYF
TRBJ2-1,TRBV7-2,CASSQYTGTHGGEQFF
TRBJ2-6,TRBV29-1,CSSLDRGANVLTF
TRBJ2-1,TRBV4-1,CASSLAHSGSSYNEQFF
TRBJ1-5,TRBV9,CASSAETGAQPQHF
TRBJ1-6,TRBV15,CATSRERLNPNSPLHF
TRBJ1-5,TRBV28,CASSTGTGRGQPQHF
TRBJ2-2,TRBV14,CASSQVRGLNTGELFF
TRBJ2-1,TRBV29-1,CSVERGRLGNEQFF
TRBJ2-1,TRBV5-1,CASSLGQGEQFF
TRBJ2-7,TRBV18,CASSPNSSYEQYF
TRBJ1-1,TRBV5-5,CASSFEDRGDTEAFF
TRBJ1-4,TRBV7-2,CASSLPRGKLFF
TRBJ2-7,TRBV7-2,CASSLQYQLREQYF
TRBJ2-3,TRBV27,CASSLRLAGGKPVDTQYF
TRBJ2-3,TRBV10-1,CASSPGGPTDTQYF
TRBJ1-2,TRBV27,CAARETGGYTF
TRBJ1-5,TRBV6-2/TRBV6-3,CASSYRLSGTGGSGNQPQHF
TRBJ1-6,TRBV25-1,CASSASLQGRNSPLHF
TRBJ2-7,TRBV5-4,CASSLSRESYEQYF
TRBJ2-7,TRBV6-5,CASSRQSSYEQYF
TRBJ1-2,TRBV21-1,CASSKEVPGFGYGYTF
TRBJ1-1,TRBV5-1,CASSQFGQGDTEAFF